These 23 T cell receptor beta chains were all obtained from the same sample, sequenced in a study of blood T cells in healthy people across ages. Primers used in a second PCR of roughly 6 to 12 cycles were a sample-barcoded 5' primer and a J-beta primer mix. TCRdb re-called the 5' RACE reads through MiXCR, storing one row per CDR3 protein. The table lists 1.5 million to 2 million distinct CDR3 sequences, 30% to 40% of them singletons. Sequenced material: blood. The receptor source for this set is a woman aged 25 to 39 in good health.

The chain couples TRBV2 to TRBJ2-1, with D uncertain. Matching the DNA end better, TRBJ2-7 makes the J call doubtful. The CDR3 runs 16 residues. Germline CDR1 is SNHLY and CDR2 is FYNNEI. DNA for the CDR3: TGTGCCAGCACCACTACGGGCTCGAGCTCCTACAATGAGCAGTACTTC. This gives the protein CASTTTGSSSYNEQYF.

Comment on this clonotype: At one boundary the junction diverges from the germline segment, which might be a read error. This chain connects TRBV12-3 or TRBV12-4 to TRBJ1-2, with TRBD1 matching 7 bases. This CDR3 is 13 amino acids long. For the CDR3, the DNA is TGTACCAGCAGTCCGGACAGGTGGGGAGGCTACACCTTC. Translation: CTSSPDRWGGYTF.

V is TRBV30 and J is TRBJ1-5, with D unresolved. From germline, CDR1 is GTSNPN and CDR2 SVGIG (reference sequence). V gave up 2 bases and J gave up 3 bases, with 8 bases separating them. This CDR3 region has 13 residues. The chain's CDR3 is CAWSLADNQPQHF. CDR3 nucleotide sequence: TGTGCCTGGAGTCTGGCAGACAATCAGCCCCAGCATTTT. Complete variable domain (other parts from reference TRBV30 and TRBJ1-5): SQTIHQWPATLVQPVGSPLSLECTVEGTSNPNLYWYRQAAGRGLQLLFYSVGIGQISSEVPQNLSASRPQDRQFILSSKKLLLSDSGFYLCAWSLADNQPQHFGDGTRLSIL.

V is TRBV28 and J is TRBJ2-7; 10 positions agree with TRBD1. V lost 4 bases, J lost 5 bases, and 8 bases stayed unmatched. The germline gives CDR1 MDHEN, CDR2 SYDVKM. The CDR3 loop spans 15 amino acids. CDR3 sequence reads: CASSSPTGGRNEQYF. The CDR3 region has the DNA TGTGCCAGCAGTTCTCCGACAGGGGGCCGAAACGAGCAGTACTTC.

This clonotype came up a few times. V is TRBV20-1 and J is TRBJ2-3; D remains ambiguous. The CDR3 covers 15 residues. Trimming shortened V by 6 bases and J by 4 bases, and 20 bases separated the two germline ends. Germline CDR1 reads DFQATT; CDR2 reads SNEGSKA (reference sequence). The CDR3 bases are TGCAGTGCCAAAGGTCTCCCATGGGCTGCAGATACGCAGTATTTT. Translation: CSAKGLPWAADTQYF.

The sample holds many counts of this clonotype. This chain uses TRBV20-1 with TRBJ2-1, with 11 positions matching TRBD1. Germline trimming cut 3 bases from V and 3 bases from J; bases unmatched to any gene: 7. CDR1 and CDR2 (germline): DFQATT, SNEGSKA (reference sequence). The length of the CDR3 is 16 residues. The CDR3 coding sequence is TGCAGTGCTAGGGGAACCGGGACAGGGGGCTACAATGAGCAGTTCTTC. Translating it yields CSARGTGTGGYNEQFF.

This clonotype was recorded a few times. Mismatch with germline at one junction end may stem from a read error. V usage is TRBV4-1 and J usage is TRBJ1-2, with a possible D match to TRBD1 (6 bases). CDR1 is MGHRA, CDR2 YSYEKL, per germline. The CDR3 has 16 residues. DNA for the CDR3: TGCGCCAGCAACCAAGACGGACAGACACCAGTATTTGACTACACCTTC. This encodes CASNQDGQTPVFDYTF.

This clonotype was seen a handful of times. This chain links TRBV7-9 with TRBJ1-2; D remains unclear. The V and J ends lost 0 bases and 4 bases respectively, with 12 bases between them. The CDR3 extends over 15 amino acids. Germline CDR1 reads SEHNR; CDR2 reads FQNEAQ (reference sequence). CDR3 DNA sequence: TGTGCCAGCAGCTTAGCGGTGGCCAGTCTCTATGGCTACACCTTC. It codes for CASSLAVASLYGYTF.

The chain uses TRBV9 and TRBJ2-4, with D possibly called TRBD1 or TRBD2 (5 bases each). The DNA end favors TRBJ2-7, so the J call may be wrong. Germline V CDR1 and CDR2: SGDLS, YYNGEE. The CDR3 runs to 15 residues. The CDR3 DNA reads as TGTGCCAGCAGCCCCGAGGGGTTAACGAACCACGAGCAGTACTTC. This codes for CASSPEGLTNHEQYF.

This chain connects TRBV20-1 to TRBJ2-3; 8 bases line up with TRBD2. Germline CDR1 is DFQATT and CDR2 is SNEGSKA (reference sequence). The ends lost 4 bases at V and 6 bases at J; junction bases unmatched: 12. This CDR3 has 15 amino acids. Here the CDR3 reads CSATDGGEQLDTQYF. CDR3 coding DNA: TGCAGTGCTACCGACGGGGGGGAACAACTCGATACGCAGTATTTT.

The chain recombines TRBV28 with TRBJ1-1; 8 nucleotides line up with TRBD1. Trimming removed 5 bases from V and 6 bases from J; junction bases left unmatched: 8. The CDR3 length is 14 residues. Per germline, CDR1 MDHEN and CDR2 SYDVKM. The CDR3 coding sequence is TGTGCCAGCAGTCAACAGGGGGGTAGTGCTGAAGCTTTCTTT. Protein sequence: CASSQQGGSAEAFF.

The chain joins TRBV7-6 to TRBJ2-3; D tentatively fits TRBD1 or TRBD2 (5 bases each). The V end was cut by 4 bases, the J end by 2 bases, with 13 bases between. The CDR3 totals 15 residues. Germline CDR1 and CDR2: SGHVS and FNYEAQ. DNA of the CDR3: TGTGCCAGCAGCTCCACCCGGGGCAACACAGATACGCAGTATTTT. Translated: CASSSTRGNTDTQYF.

V and J are TRBV3-1 and TRBJ2-3; maybe TRBD2 (7 bases). The CDR3 is made up of 14 amino acids. V shed 0 bases and J shed 9 bases, with 13 bases lying between them. Germline CDR1 is LGHDT and CDR2 is YNNKEL (reference sequence). The CDR3: CASSQESRGGTQYF. In DNA form, the CDR3 reads TGTGCCAGCAGCCAAGAGTCGAGGGGGGGGACGCAGTATTTT.

The chain carries TRBV20-1 and TRBJ2-1; 7 bases agree with TRBD2. Trimming took 3 bases from V and 3 from J; bases not matched to a gene: 11. This CDR3 spans 16 amino acids. CDR1 and CDR2 from the germline V gene are DFQATT and SNEGSKA (reference sequence). CDR3 sequence (DNA): TGCAGTGCTAGCCTACCGGCGGGGGAGAGCTACAATGAGCAGTTCTTC. Translated, it gives CSASLPAGESYNEQFF.

The V call is TRBV7-9, the J call TRBJ2-5; 10 positions agree with TRBD2. The DNA end is a closer match to TRBJ2-7, so the J assignment may be wrong. The length of the CDR3 is 14 residues. CDR1 SEHNR and CDR2 FQNEAQ come from the germline V gene (reference sequence). CDR3 protein: CASSTSGKLNEQYF. In DNA form, the CDR3 reads TGTGCCAGCAGCACTAGCGGGAAATTGAACGAGCAGTACTTC.

V gene TRBV4-1 combines with J gene TRBJ2-5, with D possibly matching TRBD2 (5 bases). Germline V gene data show CDR1 as MGHRA and CDR2 as YSYEKL. Trimming took off 4 bases at V and 2 bases at J, with 23 bases between the two ends. The CDR3 totals 18 residues. The CDR3 DNA sequence: TGCGCCAGCAGCCTACTGGGCCCGAATAGAGGGATTCAAGAGACCCAGTACTTC. Amino acids: CASSLLGPNRGIQETQYF.

This clonotype was detected only a few times. CDR3 nucleotide sequence: TGTGCCAGCAGGACCGGGACAGGGAAGGTAGATACGCAGTATTTT. Amino acids: CASRTGTGKVDTQYF. The chain combines TRBV6-1 with TRBJ2-3; 9 bases map to TRBD1. With 6 bases clipped from V and 5 bases from J, the junction kept 9 bases outside the gene matches. This CDR3 comprises 15 residues. Germline CDR1 MNHNS, CDR2 SASEGT.

This clonotype was observed at least ten times. CDR3 DNA sequence: TGCAGTGCTCAAAGTGTAGGGTACAATGAGCAGTTCTTC. Translation: CSAQSVGYNEQFF. The V and J genes are TRBV20-1 and TRBJ2-1; D is unclear. This CDR3 has 13 residues. Germline V gene lookup returns CDR1 DFQATT and CDR2 SNEGSKA (reference sequence). V shed 5 bases and J shed 4 bases, with 12 bases lying between them.

This clonotype was seen many times. This rearrangement joins TRBV5-1 to TRBJ2-1; weak D call: TRBD1 (5 bases). Between the trimmed V and J ends, which lost 0 bases and 6 bases, there was a span of 10 bases. In germline, CDR1 is SGHRS, CDR2 YFSETQ. The CDR3 runs 14 residues. CDR3 region: CASSLAGGANEQFF. CDR3 nucleotide sequence: TGCGCCAGCAGCTTGGCCGGTGGGGCCAATGAGCAGTTCTTC.

This clonotype was counted between two and nine times. V and J are TRBV27 and TRBJ2-1, with TRBD2 matching 11 bases. From germline, CDR1 is MNHEY and CDR2 SMNVEV (reference sequence). This CDR3 has 16 amino acids. With 5 bases clipped from V and 2 bases from J, the junction kept 5 bases outside the gene matches. CDR3 loop: CASSALTSGTYNEQFF. CDR3 nucleotide sequence: TGTGCCAGCAGTGCCCTGACTAGCGGGACCTACAATGAGCAGTTCTTC.

This clonotype was detected only a few times. The rearrangement joins TRBV20-1 to TRBJ1-2; 7 bases line up with TRBD1. The CDR3 has 13 amino acids. Trimming removed 3 bases from V and 3 bases from J; junction bases left unmatched: 4. The germline CDR1 and CDR2 sequences are DFQATT and SNEGSKA (reference sequence). DNA of the CDR3: TGCAGTGCTAGGTCGACAGGGTACTATGGCTACACCTTC. Protein product: CSARSTGYYGYTF.

The V gene is TRBV12-3 or TRBV12-4, the J gene TRBJ2-1; D not resolved. This CDR3 is 14 amino acids long. Trimming removed 7 bases at V and 3 bases at J, with 13 bases between. The CDR3 sequence is CASKIAALYNEQFF. For the CDR3, the DNA is TGTGCCAGCAAGATCGCGGCCCTCTACAATGAGCAGTTCTTC.

This clonotype was seen only a few times. V gene TRBV5-1 combines with J gene TRBJ2-7; TRBD2 matches 11 bases. CDR1 and CDR2 (germline): SGHRS, YFSETQ. The CDR3 runs 15 residues. The junction had 3 bases not matched to a gene; V was cut back by 0 bases and J by 4 bases. The CDR3 loop reads CASSLVAGGMYEQYF. The CDR3 DNA reads TGCGCCAGCAGCTTGGTAGCGGGGGGGATGTACGAGCAGTACTTC.